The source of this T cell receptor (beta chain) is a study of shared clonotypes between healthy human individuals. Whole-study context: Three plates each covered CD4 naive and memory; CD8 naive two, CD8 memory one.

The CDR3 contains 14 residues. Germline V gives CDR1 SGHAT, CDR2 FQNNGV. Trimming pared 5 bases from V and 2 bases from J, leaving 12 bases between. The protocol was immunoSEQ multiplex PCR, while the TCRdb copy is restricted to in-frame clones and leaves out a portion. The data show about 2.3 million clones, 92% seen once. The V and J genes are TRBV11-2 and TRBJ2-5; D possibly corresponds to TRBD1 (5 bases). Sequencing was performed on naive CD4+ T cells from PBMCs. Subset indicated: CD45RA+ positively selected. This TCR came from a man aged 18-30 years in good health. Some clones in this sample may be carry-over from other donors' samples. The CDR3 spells CASSRPRTQETQYF. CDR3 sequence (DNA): TGTGCCAGCAGCAGACCGAGGACACAAGAGACCCAGTACTTC. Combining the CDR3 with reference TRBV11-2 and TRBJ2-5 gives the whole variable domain EAGVAQSPRYKIIEKRQSVAFWCNPISGHATLYWYQQILGQGPKLLIQFQNNGVVDDSQLPKDRFSAERLKGVDSTLKIQPAKLEDSAVYLCASSRPRTQETQYFGPGTRLLVL.